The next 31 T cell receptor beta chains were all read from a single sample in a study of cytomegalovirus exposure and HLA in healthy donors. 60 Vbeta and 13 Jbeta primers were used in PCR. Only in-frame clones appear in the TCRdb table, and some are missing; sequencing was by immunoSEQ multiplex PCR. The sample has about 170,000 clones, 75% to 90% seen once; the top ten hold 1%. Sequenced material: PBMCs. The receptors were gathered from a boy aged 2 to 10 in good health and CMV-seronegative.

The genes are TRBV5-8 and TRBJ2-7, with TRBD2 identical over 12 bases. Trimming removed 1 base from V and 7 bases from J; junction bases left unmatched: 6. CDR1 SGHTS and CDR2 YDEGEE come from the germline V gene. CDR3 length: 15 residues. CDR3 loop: CASSLTYGLAGEQYF. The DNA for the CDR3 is TGTGCCAGCAGCTTGACTTATGGACTAGCGGGAGAGCAGTACTTC.

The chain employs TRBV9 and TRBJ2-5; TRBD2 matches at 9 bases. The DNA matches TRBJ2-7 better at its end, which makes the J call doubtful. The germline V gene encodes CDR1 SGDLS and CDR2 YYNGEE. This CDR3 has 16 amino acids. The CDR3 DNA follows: TGTGCCAGCAGCGTAGGATCTAGCGGGATTACCTACGAGCAGTACTTC. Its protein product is CASSVGSSGITYEQYF.

CDR3 nucleotide sequence: TGTGCCAGCTCACAGACTAGCCATCAAGAGACCCAGTACTTC. Encoded protein: CASSQTSHQETQYF. The V call is TRBV18, the J call TRBJ2-5; 7 bases match TRBD2. Per the germline V gene, CDR1 is KGHSH and CDR2 is LQKENI. The V segment lost 4 bases and the J segment 2 bases; nucleotides outside the gene matches: 4. The CDR3 runs 14 residues. Looking up the rest from reference TRBV18 and TRBJ2-5 gives the full variable domain: NAGVMQNPRHLVRRRGQEARLRCSPMKGHSHVYWYRQLPEEGLKFMVYLQKENIIDESGMPKERFSAEFPKEGPSILRIQQVVRGDSAAYFCASSQTSHQETQYFGPGTRLLVL.

CDR3 coding DNA: TGTGCCAGCAGTTTAGGGACACCCTACAATGAGCAGTTCTTC. Protein sequence: CASSLGTPYNEQFF. This chain joins TRBV27 and TRBJ2-1; a possible D gene is TRBD1 (6 bases). V was trimmed by 2 bases and J by 2 bases, leaving 7 bases between them. The CDR3 is 14 amino acids. From germline, CDR1 is MNHEY and CDR2 SMNVEV (reference sequence).

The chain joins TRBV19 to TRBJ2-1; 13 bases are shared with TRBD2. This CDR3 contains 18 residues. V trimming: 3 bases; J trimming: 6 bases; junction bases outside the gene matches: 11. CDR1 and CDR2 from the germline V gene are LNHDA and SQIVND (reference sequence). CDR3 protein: CASSMTLGLAGPTNEQFF. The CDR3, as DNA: TGTGCCAGTAGTATGACCCTGGGACTAGCGGGGCCCACCAATGAGCAGTTCTTC.

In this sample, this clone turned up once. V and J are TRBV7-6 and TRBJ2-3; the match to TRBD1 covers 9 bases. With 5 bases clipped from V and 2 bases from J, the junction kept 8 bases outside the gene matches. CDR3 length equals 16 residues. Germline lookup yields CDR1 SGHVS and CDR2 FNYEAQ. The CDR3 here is CASSPSGTGLTDTQYF. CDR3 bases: TGTGCCAGCAGCCCGTCCGGGACAGGGCTCACAGATACGCAGTATTTT.

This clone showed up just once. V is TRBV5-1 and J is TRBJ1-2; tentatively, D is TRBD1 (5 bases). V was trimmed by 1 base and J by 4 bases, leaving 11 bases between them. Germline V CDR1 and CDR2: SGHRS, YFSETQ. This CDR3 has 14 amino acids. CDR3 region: CASSLLGLFYGYTF. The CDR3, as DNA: TGCGCCAGCAGCTTGCTGGGACTATTCTATGGCTACACCTTC.

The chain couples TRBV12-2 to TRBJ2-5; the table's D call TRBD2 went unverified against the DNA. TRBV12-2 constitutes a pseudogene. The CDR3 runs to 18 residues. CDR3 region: CASRLARLAGGPGETQYF. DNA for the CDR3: TGTGCAAGTCGCTTAGCCAGACTAGCGGGAGGGCCGGGGGAGACCCAGTACTTC.

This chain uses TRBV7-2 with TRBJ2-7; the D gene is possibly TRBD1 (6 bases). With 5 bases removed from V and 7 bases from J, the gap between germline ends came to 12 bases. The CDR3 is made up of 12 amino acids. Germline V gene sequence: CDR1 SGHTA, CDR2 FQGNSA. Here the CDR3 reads CASSRQGSEQYF. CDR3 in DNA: TGTGCCAGCAGCCGCCAGGGGTCAGAGCAGTACTTC.

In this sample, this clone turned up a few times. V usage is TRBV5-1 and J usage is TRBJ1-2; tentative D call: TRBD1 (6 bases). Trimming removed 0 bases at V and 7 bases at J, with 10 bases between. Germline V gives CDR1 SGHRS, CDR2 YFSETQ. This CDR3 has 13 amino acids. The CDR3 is CASSLEGTTGYTF. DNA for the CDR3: TGCGCCAGCAGCTTGGAAGGGACAACTGGCTACACCTTC.

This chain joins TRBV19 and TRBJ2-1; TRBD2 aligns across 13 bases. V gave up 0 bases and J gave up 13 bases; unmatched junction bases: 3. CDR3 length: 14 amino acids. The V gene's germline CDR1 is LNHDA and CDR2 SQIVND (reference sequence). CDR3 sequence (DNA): TGTGCCAGTAGTATAGACACTAGCGGGAGGGCCCAGTTCTTC. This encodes CASSIDTSGRAQFF.

This CDR3 reads CAKTLAGGPNTGELFF. The CDR3 bases are TGTGCCAAAACACTAGCGGGAGGTCCGAACACCGGGGAGCTGTTTTTT. The chain uses TRBV27 and TRBJ2-2, with TRBD2 identical over 12 bases. Germline trimming cut 10 bases from V and 0 bases from J; bases unmatched to any gene: 6. Per germline, CDR1 MNHEY and CDR2 SMNVEV (reference sequence). The CDR3 spans 16 residues.

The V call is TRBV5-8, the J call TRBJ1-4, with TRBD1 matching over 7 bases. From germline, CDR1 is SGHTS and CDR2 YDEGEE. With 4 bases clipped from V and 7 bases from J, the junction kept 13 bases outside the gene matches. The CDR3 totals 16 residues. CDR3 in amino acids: CASSRGETGFGEKLFF. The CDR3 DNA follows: TGTGCCAGCAGCCGAGGAGAGACAGGGTTTGGTGAAAAACTGTTTTTT.

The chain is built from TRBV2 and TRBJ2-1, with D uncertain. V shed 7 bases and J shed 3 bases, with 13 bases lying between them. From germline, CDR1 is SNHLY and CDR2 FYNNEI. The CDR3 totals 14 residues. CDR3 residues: CASTTSVSYNEQFF. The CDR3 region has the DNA TGTGCCAGCACCACCAGCGTTAGCTACAATGAGCAGTTCTTC. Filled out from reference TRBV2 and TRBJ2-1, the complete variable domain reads EPEVTQTPSHQVTQMGQEVILRCVPISNHLYFYWYRQILGQKVEFLVSFYNNEISEKSEIFDDQFSVERPDGSNFTLKIRSTKLEDSAMYFCASTTSVSYNEQFFGPGTRLTVL.

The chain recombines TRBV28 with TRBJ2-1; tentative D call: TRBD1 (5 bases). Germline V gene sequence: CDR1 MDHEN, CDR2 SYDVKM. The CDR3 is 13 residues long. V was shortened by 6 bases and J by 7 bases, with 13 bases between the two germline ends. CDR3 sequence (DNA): TGTGCCAGCAGGCGGAAGGGGTTGAATGAGCAGTTCTTC. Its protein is CASRRKGLNEQFF. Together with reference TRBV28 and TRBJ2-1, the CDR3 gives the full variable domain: DVKVTQSSRYLVKRTGEKVFLECVQDMDHENMFWYRQDPGLGLRLIYFSYDVKMKEKGDIPEGYSVSREKKERFSLILESASTNQTSMYLCASRRKGLNEQFFGPGTRLTVL.

The CDR3 sequence: CASRDSNYGYTF. The CDR3 coding sequence is TGTGCCAGCCGGGACAGTAACTATGGCTACACCTTC. The chain has TRBV27 and TRBJ1-2; 7 positions match TRBD1. Germline V gives CDR1 MNHEY, CDR2 SMNVEV (reference sequence). The CDR3 has 12 residues. Germline trimming cut 8 bases from V and 1 base from J; bases unmatched to any gene: 1.

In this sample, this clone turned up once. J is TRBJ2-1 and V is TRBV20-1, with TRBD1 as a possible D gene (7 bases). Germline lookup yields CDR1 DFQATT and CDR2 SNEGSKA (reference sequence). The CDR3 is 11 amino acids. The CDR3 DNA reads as TGCAACGTCCCCCAGGGGGGTGAGCAGTTCTTC. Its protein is CNVPQGGEQFF.

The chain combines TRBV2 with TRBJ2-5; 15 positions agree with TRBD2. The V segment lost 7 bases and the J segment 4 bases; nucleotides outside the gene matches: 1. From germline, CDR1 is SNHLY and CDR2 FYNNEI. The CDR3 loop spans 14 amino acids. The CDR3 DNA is TGTGCCAGCACGGGACTAGCGGGGGGAGAGACCCAGTACTTC. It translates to CASTGLAGGETQYF.

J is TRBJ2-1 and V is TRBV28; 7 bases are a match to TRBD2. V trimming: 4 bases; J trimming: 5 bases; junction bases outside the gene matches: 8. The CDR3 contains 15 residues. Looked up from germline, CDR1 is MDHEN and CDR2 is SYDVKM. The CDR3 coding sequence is TGTGCCAGCAGTTCATCTTCTAGCGGCAACAATGAGCAGTTCTTC. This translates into CASSSSSSGNNEQFF. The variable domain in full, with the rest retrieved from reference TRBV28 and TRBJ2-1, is DVKVTQSSRYLVKRTGEKVFLECVQDMDHENMFWYRQDPGLGLRLIYFSYDVKMKEKGDIPEGYSVSREKKERFSLILESASTNQTSMYLCASSSSSSGNNEQFFGPGTRLTVL.

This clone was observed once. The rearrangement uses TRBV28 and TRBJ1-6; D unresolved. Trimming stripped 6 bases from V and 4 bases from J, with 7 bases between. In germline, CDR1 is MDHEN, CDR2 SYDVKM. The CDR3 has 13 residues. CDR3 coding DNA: TGTGCCAGCAGCACAGTTTATAATTCACCCCTCCACTTT. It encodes CASSTVYNSPLHF.

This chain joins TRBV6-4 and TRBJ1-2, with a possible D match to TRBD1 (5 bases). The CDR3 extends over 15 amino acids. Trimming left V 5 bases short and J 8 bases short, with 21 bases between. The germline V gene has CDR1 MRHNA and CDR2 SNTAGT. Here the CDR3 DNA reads TGTGCCAGCAGTCCAACCGGGACTGGCCTGTGGGGCTACACCTTC. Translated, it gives CASSPTGTGLWGYTF.

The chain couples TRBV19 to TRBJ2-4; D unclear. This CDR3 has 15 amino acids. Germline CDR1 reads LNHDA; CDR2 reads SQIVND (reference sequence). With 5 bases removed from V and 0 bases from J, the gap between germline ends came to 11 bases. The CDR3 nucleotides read TGTGCCAGTAGTCTTCCGACACTAGCCAAAAACATTCAGTACTTC. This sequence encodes CASSLPTLAKNIQYF.

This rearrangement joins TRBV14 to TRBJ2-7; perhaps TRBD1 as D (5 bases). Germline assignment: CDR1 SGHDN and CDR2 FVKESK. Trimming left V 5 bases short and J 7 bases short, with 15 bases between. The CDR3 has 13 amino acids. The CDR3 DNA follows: TGTGCCAGCAGCAACAGGTACTCTGGGGAGCAGTACTTC. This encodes CASSNRYSGEQYF.

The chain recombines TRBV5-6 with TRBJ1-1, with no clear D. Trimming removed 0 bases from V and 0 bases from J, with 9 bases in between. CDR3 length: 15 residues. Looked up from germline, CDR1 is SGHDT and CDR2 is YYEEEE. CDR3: CASSLGGTLNTEAFF. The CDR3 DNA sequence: TGTGCCAGCAGCTTGGGAGGCACCTTGAACACTGAAGCTTTCTTT. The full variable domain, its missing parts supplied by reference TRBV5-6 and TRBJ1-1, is DAGVTQSPTHLIKTRGQQVTLRCSPKSGHDTVSWYQQALGQGPQFIFQYYEEEERQRGNFPDRFSGHQFPNYSSELNVNALLLGDSALYLCASSLGGTLNTEAFFGQGTRLTVV.

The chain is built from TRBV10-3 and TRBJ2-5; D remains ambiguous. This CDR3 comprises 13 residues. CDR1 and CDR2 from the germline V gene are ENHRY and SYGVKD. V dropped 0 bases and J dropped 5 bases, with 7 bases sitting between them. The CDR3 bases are TGTGCCATCAGTGAGTCTCTAGAGGAGACCCAGTACTTC. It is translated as CAISESLEETQYF.

In DNA form, the CDR3 reads TGTGCCAGCAGCTTCGGGACAGGGATCGCGAACACCGGGGAGCTGTTTTTT. Translation: CASSFGTGIANTGELFF. V usage is TRBV11-3 and J usage is TRBJ2-2, with 9 bases aligning to TRBD1. CDR1 is SGHNT, CDR2 YENEEA, per germline. This CDR3 spans 17 amino acids. J lost 0 bases, V lost 3 bases, and 5 bases had no gene match.

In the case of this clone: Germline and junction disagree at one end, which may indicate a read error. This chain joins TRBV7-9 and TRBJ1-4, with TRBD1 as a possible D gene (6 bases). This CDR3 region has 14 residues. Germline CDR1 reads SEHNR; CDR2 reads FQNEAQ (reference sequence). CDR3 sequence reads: CSSSKGQPNEKLFF. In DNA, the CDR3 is TGTTCCAGCAGCAAAGGACAGCCTAATGAAAAACTGTTTTTT. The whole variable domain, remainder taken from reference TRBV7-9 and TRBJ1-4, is DTGVSQNPRHKITKRGQNVTFRCDPISEHNRLYWYRQTLGQGPEFLTYFQNEAQLEKSRLLSDRFSAERPKGSFSTLEIQRTEQGDSAMYLCSSSKGQPNEKLFFGSGTQLSVL.

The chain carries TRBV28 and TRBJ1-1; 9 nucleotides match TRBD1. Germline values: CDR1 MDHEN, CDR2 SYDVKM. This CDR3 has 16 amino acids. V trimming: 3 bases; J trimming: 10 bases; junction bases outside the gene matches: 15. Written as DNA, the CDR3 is TGTGCCAGCAGTTTCGACCTACAGGGGGCGTATGAGCCAGCTTTCTTT. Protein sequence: CASSFDLQGAYEPAFF.

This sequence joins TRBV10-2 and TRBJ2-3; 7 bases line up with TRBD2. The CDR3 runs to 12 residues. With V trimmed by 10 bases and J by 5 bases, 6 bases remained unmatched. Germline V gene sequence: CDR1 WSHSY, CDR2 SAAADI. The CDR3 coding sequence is TGCGCCATACTAGCGTTACAAGATACGCAGTATTTT. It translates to CAILALQDTQYF.

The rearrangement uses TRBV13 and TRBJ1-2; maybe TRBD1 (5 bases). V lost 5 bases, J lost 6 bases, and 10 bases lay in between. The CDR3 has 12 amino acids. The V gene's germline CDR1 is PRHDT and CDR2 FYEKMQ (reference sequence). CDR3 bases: TGTGCCAGCAGCACCCCGGGGGATGGCTACACCTTC. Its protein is CASSTPGDGYTF.

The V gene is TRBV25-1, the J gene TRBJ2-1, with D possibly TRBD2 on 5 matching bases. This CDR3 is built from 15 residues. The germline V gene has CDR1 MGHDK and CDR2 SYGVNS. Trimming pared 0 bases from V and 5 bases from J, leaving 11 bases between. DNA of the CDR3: TGTGCCAGCAGTGAATATCAGGACTCGAACAATGAGCAGTTCTTC. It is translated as CASSEYQDSNNEQFF.